A single sample gave rise to the 21 T cell receptor beta chains below, sequenced in a study of shared clonotypes between healthy human individuals. Sequenced by immunoSEQ multiplex PCR; TCRdb stores in-frame clones only, minus some. The data contain about 1,900,000 clones, about 95% of them singletons. The naive CD8 population came from CD45RO-negative cells selected for CCR7, without terminally differentiated effector memory CD45RA+ cells. Sequencing input: naive CD8+ T cells sorted from blood. The source is a man between 18 and 35 years old in good health.

This clone has only one observation. The chain carries TRBV28 and TRBJ1-5; D uncertain. Per germline, CDR1 MDHEN and CDR2 SYDVKM. This CDR3 has 13 amino acids. V dropped 0 bases and J dropped 11 bases, with 11 bases sitting between them. The CDR3 spells CASSLWSGITQHF. CDR3 bases: TGTGCCAGCAGTTTATGGTCAGGCATCACCCAGCATTTT.

About this clone: Other DNA sequences of this sample code for an identical CDR3. The CDR3 bases are TGTGCCAGCAGCTTTGGAGGGGGTGGCAATCAGCCCCAGCATTTT. Translation: CASSFGGGGNQPQHF. This chain uses TRBV5-6 with TRBJ1-5, with D possibly being TRBD1 (6 bases). Germline CDR1 and CDR2: SGHDT and YYEEEE. With 2 bases removed from V and 2 bases from J, the gap between germline ends came to 11 bases. The CDR3 loop spans 15 amino acids. Full variable domain (rest looked up from reference TRBV5-6 and TRBJ1-5): DAGVTQSPTHLIKTRGQQVTLRCSPKSGHDTVSWYQQALGQGPQFIFQYYEEEERQRGNFPDRFSGHQFPNYSSELNVNALLLGDSALYLCASSFGGGGNQPQHFGDGTRLSIL.

The CDR3 coding sequence is TGCGCCAGCAGCCTTAAGATAGGTGGCACAGGGTACGAGCAGTACTTC. Translated, it gives CASSLKIGGTGYEQYF. The chain has TRBV4-1 and TRBJ2-7; D may be TRBD1 (6 bases). The V and J ends lost 4 bases and 4 bases respectively, with 20 bases between them. Germline CDR1 is MGHRA and CDR2 is YSYEKL. This CDR3 has 16 amino acids.

The rearrangement uses TRBV7-6 and TRBJ2-7; 14 positions match TRBD2. J gave up 5 bases and V 5 bases, and 8 bases lay outside the gene matches. CDR1 and CDR2 from the germline V gene are SGHVS and FNYEAQ. The CDR3 sequence is 16 residues long. The CDR3 spells CASSPGGLAGDHEQYF. CDR3 bases: TGTGCCAGCAGCCCGGGGGGACTAGCGGGAGACCACGAGCAGTACTTC.

The chain has TRBV27 and TRBJ2-5; perhaps TRBD2 as D (5 bases). The V gene lost 6 bases and the J gene lost 14 bases, with 25 bases spanning the gap. The CDR3 has 14 amino acids. CDR1 is MNHEY and CDR2 is SMNVEV in the germline V gene (reference sequence). The CDR3 DNA follows: TGTGCCAGCAGGGTCGGAGGCCCCGTCATGATGGAATACTTC. Its translation: CASRVGGPVMMEYF.

The chain uses TRBV27 and TRBJ1-4; 7 positions match TRBD1. CDR1 and CDR2 from the germline V gene are MNHEY and SMNVEV (reference sequence). The J segment lost 8 bases and the V segment lost 6 bases, leaving 9 bases of the junction unmatched. The CDR3 covers 14 residues. The CDR3: CASSLMRQGEKLFF. The CDR3 DNA follows: TGTGCCAGCAGCCTCATGAGACAGGGCGAAAAACTGTTTTTT.

V usage is TRBV6-5 and J usage is TRBJ1-1; D is perhaps TRBD1 (6 bases). The V end lost 8 bases, the J end lost 3 bases, and 16 bases lay between the germline ends. The germline gives CDR1 MNHEY, CDR2 SVGAGI. CDR3 length equals 14 residues. CDR3 loop: CASFPDRSHTEAFF. For the CDR3, the DNA is TGTGCCAGCTTTCCGGACAGATCCCACACTGAAGCTTTCTTT.

The DNA for the CDR3 is TGTGCCAGCAGCCTTACGACAGGCCCAGGGGTCGAGCAGTACTTC. This sequence encodes CASSLTTGPGVEQYF. This sequence joins TRBV9 and TRBJ2-7; tentative D call: TRBD1 (6 bases). The CDR3 covers 15 residues. Germline V gene sequence: CDR1 SGDLS, CDR2 YYNGEE. V dropped 4 bases and J dropped 6 bases, with 20 bases sitting between them.

V gene TRBV4-1 combines with J gene TRBJ2-2; no definite D call. In germline, CDR1 is MGHRA, CDR2 YSYEKL. V was trimmed by 4 bases and J by 7 bases, leaving 10 bases between them. The CDR3 contains 13 residues. As DNA, the CDR3 is TGCGCCAGCAGCCTGCAACATGTCGGGGAGCTGTTTTTT. It encodes CASSLQHVGELFF.

This chain links TRBV4-2 with TRBJ2-3, with 13 positions matching TRBD2. Unmatched junction bases numbered 7, after V lost 3 bases and J lost 4 bases. This CDR3 has 17 amino acids. Germline CDR1 LGHNA, CDR2 YNFKEQ. The chain's CDR3 is CASSHPTSGGEADTQYF. In nucleotides, the CDR3 is TGTGCCAGCAGCCATCCCACTAGCGGGGGGGAAGCAGATACGCAGTATTTT.

The chain employs TRBV7-8 and TRBJ2-7; TRBD1 agrees at 9 bases. With 5 bases clipped from V and 3 bases from J, the junction kept 5 bases outside the gene matches. CDR3 length: 14 amino acids. Per germline, CDR1 SGHVS and CDR2 FQNEAQ. DNA of the CDR3: TGTGCCAGCAGCCGCCCGGGACAGGGCTACGAGCAGTACTTC. Protein product: CASSRPGQGYEQYF.

The chain employs TRBV7-6 and TRBJ1-4, with D unclear. The CDR3 totals 15 residues. Per germline, CDR1 SGHVS and CDR2 FNYEAQ. V was shortened by 1 base and J by 3 bases, with 9 bases between the two germline ends. CDR3 amino acids: CASSLGIDPNEKLFF. Here the CDR3 DNA reads TGTGCCAGCAGCTTAGGCATTGATCCTAATGAAAAACTGTTTTTT.

The V call is TRBV7-8, the J call TRBJ2-7; maybe TRBD1 (6 bases). The germline gives CDR1 SGHVS, CDR2 FQNEAQ. V was cut by 1 base and J by 1 base, with 11 bases left in between. The CDR3 is made up of 15 amino acids. The CDR3 region is CASSLGQDWSYEQYF. Here the CDR3 DNA reads TGTGCCAGCAGCTTAGGACAGGACTGGTCCTACGAGCAGTACTTC.

The J gene is TRBJ2-5, the V gene TRBV9; 14 bases are shared with TRBD2. Germline V gene sequence: CDR1 SGDLS, CDR2 YYNGEE. With 3 bases clipped from V and 5 bases from J, the junction kept 12 bases outside the gene matches. The CDR3 has 18 amino acids. This CDR3 is CASSDGTSGSVLFETQYF. CDR3 coding DNA: TGTGCCAGCAGCGATGGGACTAGCGGGAGCGTGCTATTCGAGACCCAGTACTTC.

J is TRBJ2-7 and V is TRBV6-5; unclear D gene. The CDR3 is 12 amino acids. Germline-derived CDR1 and CDR2 are MNHEY and SVGAGI. The V gene lost 6 bases and the J gene lost 7 bases, with 13 bases spanning the gap. CDR3 sequence: CASSLALGEQYF. DNA for the CDR3: TGTGCCAGCAGCCTCGCTCTGGGAGAGCAGTACTTC.

The chain recombines TRBV7-3 with TRBJ2-3; perhaps TRBD1 as D (6 bases). The CDR3 has 15 amino acids. V gave up 1 base and J gave up 3 bases, with 11 bases separating them. In germline, CDR1 is SGHTA, CDR2 FQGTGA. The CDR3 DNA reads TGTGCCAGCAGCTTAATATCAGGGGATACAGATACGCAGTATTTT. Protein product: CASSLISGDTDTQYF.

This chain uses TRBV5-4 with TRBJ2-7; TRBD1 matches at 8 bases. V lost 4 bases, J lost 5 bases, and 11 bases stayed unmatched. CDR1 is SGHNT and CDR2 is YYREEE in the germline V gene (reference sequence). The CDR3 extends over 15 amino acids. The CDR3 sequence: CASSPGTGGYDEQYF. The CDR3 DNA is TGTGCCAGCAGCCCCGGAACAGGGGGTTACGACGAGCAGTACTTC.

The table lists this clone with a count of one. The chain is built from TRBV6-6 and TRBJ2-1; perhaps TRBD1 as D (6 bases). Germline V gene sequence: CDR1 MNHNY, CDR2 SVGAGI (reference sequence). This CDR3 region has 14 residues. The V gene lost 6 bases and the J gene lost 8 bases, with 17 bases spanning the gap. DNA of the CDR3: TGTGCCAGCAGCCCGGGACACCTATCGGATGAGCAGTTCTTC. This sequence encodes CASSPGHLSDEQFF.

This sequence joins TRBV27 and TRBJ1-1; D gene ambiguous. Trimming removed 1 base at V and 6 bases at J, with 9 bases between. Germline CDR1 is MNHEY and CDR2 is SMNVEV (reference sequence). The CDR3 runs 13 residues. CDR3 nucleotides: TGTGCCAGCAGTTTATTTACCGGGGCTGAAGCTTTCTTT. Protein product: CASSLFTGAEAFF.

The rearrangement uses TRBV5-5 and TRBJ2-7, with D unclear. Trimming removed 1 base from V and 0 bases from J, with 11 bases in between. Germline lookup yields CDR1 SGHKS and CDR2 YYEKEE (reference sequence). The CDR3 is made up of 15 amino acids. In DNA form, the CDR3 reads TGTGCCAGCAGCTTGTTGGTGGGAAACTCCTACGAGCAGTACTTC. Encoded protein: CASSLLVGNSYEQYF.

The genes are TRBV5-6 and TRBJ2-2, with 12 bases aligning to TRBD1. CDR1 is SGHDT and CDR2 is YYEEEE in the germline V gene. V dropped 3 bases and J dropped 0; count of bases not matched to a gene: 6. The length of the CDR3 is 18 residues. CDR3 sequence: CASSSPGTGGANTGELFF. The DNA of the CDR3 is TGTGCCAGCAGCTCGCCCGGGACAGGGGGCGCGAACACCGGGGAGCTGTTTTTT.